This T cell receptor beta chain was sequenced in a study of cytomegalovirus exposure and HLA in healthy donors. Overall study findings and caveats: Differences between HLA loci emerged in a later analysis of TCR association rates, with DRB1 most and HLA-C fewest.

The PCR had 60 Vbeta and 13 Jbeta primers. This table comes from immunoSEQ multiplex PCR, and its TCRdb copy is limited to in-frame clones, with some not included. The repertoire holds 82,000 or so clones, around 10% seen once, with over 20% in the top ten. This clone showed up just a few times. No antigen is known for it. With 0 bases clipped from V and 7 bases from J, the junction kept 5 bases outside the gene matches. The CDR3 sequence is 18 residues long. The germline V gene encodes CDR1 LNHDA and CDR2 SQIVND (reference sequence). The chain uses TRBV19 and TRBJ2-2; 16 bases are shared with TRBD2. Material for sequencing was PBMCs. This TCR came from a man aged 55 to 70 in good health and CMV-seropositive. This CDR3 is CASSIEPGLAGGNGELFF. The CDR3 nucleotides are TGTGCCAGTAGTATAGAACCGGGACTAGCGGGGGGGAACGGGGAGCTGTTTTTT.